This T cell receptor beta chain was recorded in a study of beta chain features in type 1 diabetes. At the level of the study: Healthy donors and patients showed comparable age, gender and cell yields.

Study observations and caveats: Among all four CD4+ subsets, Type 1 diabetes patients had TCRB CDR3s that were moderately but significantly shorter.

A few counts support this clone. Its antigen remains unknown. Trimming cost V 4 bases and J 5 bases, with 17 bases left between them. Germline lookup yields CDR1 SQVTM and CDR2 ANQGSEA. The CDR3 is 14 residues long. Sequenced material consisted of expressed TCRB transcripts (all of the isolated RNA was reverse transcribed). The data were produced by immunoSEQ multiplex PCR, yet TCRdb's version contains in-frame clones alone and is incomplete. The data show about 260,000 clones, approximately 24% seen once. The chain carries TRBV29-1 and TRBJ2-5; possible D gene TRBD2, 6 bases. The sample comprised naive CD4+ T cells from blood. The TCR comes from a woman between 25 and 40 years old with type 1 diabetes. CDR3 in DNA: TGCAGCGTTGGGTTGGGGGGAGGAGGGGAGACCCAGTACTTC. Its translation: CSVGLGGGGETQYF.